The sequence of this TCR beta chain was determined in a study of T cell responses to AZD1222 COVID-19 vaccine. As for this clone: The antigen is undetermined.

J lost 2 bases, V lost 4 bases, and 12 bases had no gene match. Germline lookup yields CDR1 GTSNPN and CDR2 SVGIG (reference sequence). The CDR3 is made up of 16 amino acids. Using immunoSEQ multiplex PCR, the repertoire was profiled, and TCRdb retains in-frame clones only, with some absent. The sample has some 140,000 clones, approximately 87% seen once. Study-wide points: Of spike-specific TCRs, nearly half reportedly target regions left unmutated in variants. Donors were largely white British and mainly female; clonal diversity was possibly underestimated. It was only a handful of AZD1222 recipients who were seropositive at baseline.

The source material was peripheral blood, sampled on day 0 of MenACWY control vaccination. This sequence originates from an adult in good health. The chain carries TRBV30 and TRBJ2-7, with TRBD2 matching 9 bases. The CDR3 sequence: CAWKYRELAGTYEQYF. Written as DNA, the CDR3 is TGTGCCTGGAAGTACCGAGAGCTAGCGGGGACCTACGAGCAGTACTTC. Together with reference TRBV30 and TRBJ2-7, the CDR3 gives the full variable domain: SQTIHQWPATLVQPVGSPLSLECTVEGTSNPNLYWYRQAAGRGLQLLFYSVGIGQISSEVPQNLSASRPQDRQFILSSKKLLLSDSGFYLCAWKYRELAGTYEQYFGPGTRLTVT.